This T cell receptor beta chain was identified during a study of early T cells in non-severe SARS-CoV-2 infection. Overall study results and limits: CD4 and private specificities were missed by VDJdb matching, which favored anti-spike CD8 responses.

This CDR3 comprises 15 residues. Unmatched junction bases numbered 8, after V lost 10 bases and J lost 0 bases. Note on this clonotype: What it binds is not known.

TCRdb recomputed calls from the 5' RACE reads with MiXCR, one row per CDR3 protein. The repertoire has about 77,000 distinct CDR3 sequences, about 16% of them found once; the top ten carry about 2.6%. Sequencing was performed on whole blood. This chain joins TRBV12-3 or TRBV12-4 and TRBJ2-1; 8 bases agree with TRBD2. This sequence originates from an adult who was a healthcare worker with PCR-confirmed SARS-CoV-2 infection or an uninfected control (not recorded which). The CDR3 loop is CATSLTSVSYNEQFF. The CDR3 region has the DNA TGTGCCACCTCGCTGACTAGCGTCTCCTACAATGAGCAGTTCTTC.